This TCR beta chain was obtained from a study of blood T cell repertoires in COVID-19. Overall study context: The United States, Italy and Spain supplied acute and convalescent COVID-19 samples. From T cells, B-cell-depleted T cells, or PBMCs came the material, which was cDNA or gDNA.

Authors' processing steps: Using reference gene primer amplification, nucleated cell counts were estimated. Some clones are missing from TCRdb's copy, which holds only in-frame ones; the method was immunoSEQ multiplex PCR. For V, J and clone size, that table is used; D and trimming come from the DNA. The sample records 150,000 to 200,000 clones, 85% to 90% being singletons. In Seattle, patients joined the study during active infection and were tracked longitudinally. CDR3 length: 14 residues. Germline CDR1 is SGHTA and CDR2 is FQGNSA. V lost 5 bases, J lost 3 bases, and 13 bases lay in between. V is TRBV7-2 and J is TRBJ1-2; tentatively, D is TRBD1 (5 bases). Sequenced sample: peripheral blood. This sequence originates from a man aged 55-75 years with COVID-19, enrolled during active disease. CDR3: CASSPRQGDYGYTF. In nucleotides, the CDR3 is TGTGCCAGCAGCCCTAGACAAGGGGACTATGGCTACACCTTC.